The rows below give T cell receptor beta chains drawn from one sample of a study of blood T cell repertoires in COVID-19. Method: immunoSEQ multiplex PCR; TCRdb's copy keeps in-frame clones and lacks some. The top ten hold under 6% of the sample, which has 60,000 to 70,000 clones, approximately 84% seen once. The sample was peripheral blood. These receptor sequences come from a woman in her sixties with acute or convalescent COVID-19. Each CDR3 is given with its conserved first and last residue. Each record gives: V gene, J gene, CDR3 protein.

>TRBV9|TRBJ2-6
CASSVGIGANVLTF
>TRBV6-1|TRBJ2-1
CASSEDTAEQFF
>TRBV10-3|TRBJ1-5
CATSGTLYSNQPQHF
>TRBV2|TRBJ1-1
CASRIDRGTEAFF
>TRBV19|TRBJ2-2
CASSIPTGGDTGELFF
>TRBV2|TRBJ1-6
CASSEARVNSPLHF
>TRBV5-1|TRBJ2-5
CASSSGRGALTQYF
>TRBV9|TRBJ2-3
CASSVGATSTDTQYF
>TRBV3-1/TRBV3-2|TRBJ2-7
CASSRSVRGEQYF
>TRBV5-1|TRBJ2-3
CASSLDSRTDTQYF
>TRBV3-1/TRBV3-2|TRBJ1-6
CASSQEKLTRNSPLHF
>TRBV10-3|TRBJ2-1
CAIRGQGSSYNEQFF
>TRBV11-2|TRBJ1-4
CASSLAGQLSGLFF
>TRBV19|TRBJ2-2
CASSPNGGAATGELFF
>TRBV7-9|TRBJ1-2
CASSSDSFYGYTF
>TRBV20-1|TRBJ1-4
CSARGQEKLFF
>TRBV11-1|TRBJ2-1
CASNIRPSGENEQFF
>TRBV5-4|TRBJ2-7
CASRWDRYSYEQYF
>TRBV11-2|TRBJ1-2
CASSSPGQGANGYTF
>TRBV6-5|TRBJ2-3
CASSYSQTGGRDTQYF
>TRBV7-9|TRBJ1-6
CASSLATGIISPLHF
>TRBV19|TRBJ2-2
CASSIIGLAGGNTGELFF
>TRBV5-6|TRBJ1-1
CASRSRTGGGRRTEAFF
>TRBV11-2|TRBJ2-1
CASSLASGARNEQFF
>TRBV20-1|TRBJ1-1
CSASSPLNTEAFF
>TRBV19|TRBJ1-1
CASISEAGAFF
>TRBV5-6|TRBJ2-1
CASSLGLGVSNNEQFF
>TRBV9|TRBJ2-2
CASSVRLAGNMNTGELFF
>TRBV5-1|TRBJ1-2
CASSLWSTLSGYTF
>TRBV6-6|TRBJ2-3
CASSFPGQRAQYF
>TRBV19|TRBJ1-5
CASSILGGYSNQPQHF
>TRBV25-1|TRBJ1-4
CASSERRQGTNEKLFF
>TRBV7-9|TRBJ2-7
CASSLDTALEQYF
>TRBV12-3/TRBV12-4|TRBJ1-4
CASRAAGEKLFF
>TRBV7-9|TRBJ1-1
CASSTTGLTEAFF
>TRBV3-1/TRBV3-2|TRBJ1-2
CASSANPGAPGGYTF
>TRBV19|TRBJ1-3
CASSIATGKGNTIYF
>TRBV2|TRBJ2-3
CASSMGLAFSTDTQYF
>TRBV5-1|TRBJ2-1
CASSSQGNPYNEQFF
>TRBV7-9|TRBJ1-1
CASSFGQGFAEAFF
>TRBV5-1|TRBJ2-7
CASSGPGLAGNEQYF
>TRBV5-1|TRBJ2-1
CASSLGGTAYNEQFF
>TRBV5-4|TRBJ1-2
CASSSGWIQGYGGYTF
>TRBV5-1|TRBJ1-3
CASSLEPGGQNTIYF
>TRBV24-1|TRBJ2-7
CATSDGGLYEQYF
>TRBV7-3|TRBJ2-2
CASSLILGQTPGELFF
>TRBV6-5|TRBJ1-5
CASSFTGQPQHF
>TRBV7-9|TRBJ2-1
CASSLGVVAGDNEQFF